These 27 T cell receptor beta chains came from one sample sequenced in a study of neurological immune-mediated disorders. TCRdb ran MiXCR on the 5' RACE reads and lists one entry per CDR3 protein. The sample consists of 55,000 to 65,000 distinct CDR3 sequences, under 4.5% of them appearing once. Sequencing was done on a sample of PBMCs. The receptors derive from a woman in her thirties with multiple sclerosis.

This clonotype was seen at least ten times. The chain combines TRBV12-3 or TRBV12-4 with TRBJ2-1; 10 bases are shared with TRBD2. Trimming took 6 bases from V and 4 from J; bases not matched to a gene: 6. CDR3 length equals 15 residues. The DNA for the CDR3 is TGTGCCAGCAGGCCGGGACTAGCGTATTACAATGAGCAGTTCTTC. It specifies CASRPGLAYYNEQFF.

In its sample, this clonotype was seen many times. The chain is built from TRBV6-5 and TRBJ2-2, with 9 bases aligning to TRBD2. J gave up 4 bases and V 6 bases, and 6 bases lay outside the gene matches. This CDR3 has 15 residues. Looked up from germline, CDR1 is MNHEY and CDR2 is SVGAGI. The CDR3 coding sequence is TGTGCCAGCAGCTCCCGAGCGGGGGGCACCGGGGAGCTGTTTTTT. Translated, it gives CASSSRAGGTGELFF.

This clonotype was observed at least ten times. The gene calls are TRBV6-5 and TRBJ2-7; TRBD1 is a possible D gene (6 bases). Deletions cut 8 bases from V and 1 base from J, with 12 bases between. Germline V gene data show CDR1 as MNHEY and CDR2 as SVGAGI. This CDR3 spans 13 amino acids. The CDR3 nucleotides are TGTGCCAGCTCCTACAGGGTGTCCTACGAGCAGTACTTC. Its translation is CASSYRVSYEQYF.

In this sample, this clonotype turned up many times. The gene calls are TRBV5-1 and TRBJ2-7; D is uncertain. This CDR3 region has 12 residues. V was trimmed by 0 bases and J by 3 bases, leaving 4 bases between them. Germline-derived CDR1 and CDR2 are SGHRS and YFSETQ. In DNA form, the CDR3 reads TGCGCCAGCAGCTTGGGGGGCTACGAGCAGTACTTC. Its protein is CASSLGGYEQYF.

The chain joins TRBV20-1 to TRBJ1-1; D might be TRBD1 (6 bases). V gave up 3 bases and J gave up 6 bases, with 20 bases separating them. This CDR3 contains 15 residues. CDR1 and CDR2 from the germline V gene are DFQATT and SNEGSKA (reference sequence). CDR3 amino acids: CSARLSAGAWAEAFF. CDR3 bases: TGCAGTGCTAGGCTCTCGGCAGGGGCGTGGGCTGAAGCTTTCTTT.

This clonotype was counted ten times or more. The gene calls are TRBV3-1 and TRBJ1-2; 7 bases agree with TRBD1. The CDR3 sequence is 15 residues long. Germline loops: CDR1 LGHDT, CDR2 YNNKEL (reference sequence). The V and J ends lost 3 bases and 4 bases, in that order; junction bases with no gene match: 8. CDR3 loop: CASSQGQFSSYGYTF. CDR3 coding DNA: TGTGCCAGCAGCCAGGGACAGTTCAGTTCCTATGGCTACACCTTC.

In its sample, this clonotype was seen many times. The DNA of the CDR3 is TGTGCCAGCAGCCAAGGGCCAGGGTCTAACTATGGCTACACCTTC. It codes for CASSQGPGSNYGYTF. This sequence joins TRBV3-1 and TRBJ1-2, with D tentatively TRBD1 (5 bases). V lost 1 base to trimming and J lost 0 bases, with 9 bases between them. CDR1 is LGHDT, CDR2 YNNKEL, per germline (reference sequence). This CDR3 is built from 15 residues.

The table lists this clonotype with many counts. The chain recombines TRBV27 with TRBJ1-5, with a tentative D call TRBD1 (6 bases). The V end was cut by 5 bases, the J end by 3 bases, with 14 bases between. CDR1 and CDR2 from the germline V gene are MNHEY and SMNVEV (reference sequence). The CDR3 has 15 residues. Here the CDR3 reads CASSPAGQINQPQHF. Here the CDR3 DNA reads TGTGCCAGCAGTCCCGCCGGACAGATCAATCAGCCCCAGCATTTT.

This clonotype was seen ten or more times. The chain uses TRBV12-3 or TRBV12-4 and TRBJ2-5; D is possibly TRBD1 (7 bases). Between the trimmed V and J ends, which lost 7 bases and 5 bases, there was a span of 17 bases. This CDR3 is built from 14 residues. The CDR3 here is CASTLGGGPETQYF. The DNA of the CDR3 is TGTGCCAGCACCCTAGGAGGGGGCCCCGAGACCCAGTACTTC.

A few counts support this clonotype. Since a much larger clone is just one base distant, this may be a read error. The chain uses TRBV7-9 and TRBJ2-7, with 10 nucleotides matching TRBD2. The CDR3 has 15 residues. Germline values: CDR1 SEHNR, CDR2 FQNEAQ (reference sequence). The CDR3 reads CASSRSGGTSGEKYF. CDR3 bases: TGTGCCAGCAGCCGTAGCGGGGGGACTTCAGGCGAGAAGTACTTC.

Ten or more counts support this clonotype. This chain uses TRBV7-6 with TRBJ1-1; D is uncertain. This CDR3 has 13 amino acids. Trimming removed 4 bases at V and 7 bases at J, with 13 bases between. Germline CDR1 is SGHVS and CDR2 is FNYEAQ. The CDR3 region is CASSSGPGFEAFF. The CDR3 bases are TGTGCCAGCAGCTCCGGGCCGGGATTTGAAGCTTTCTTT.

This clonotype appeared many times. The rearrangement links TRBV6-5 to TRBJ2-3, with 10 bases identical to TRBD1. The CDR3 is made up of 15 amino acids. Looked up from germline, CDR1 is MNHEY and CDR2 is SVGAGI. The J segment lost 0 bases and the V segment lost 6 bases, leaving 3 bases of the junction unmatched. The CDR3 nucleotides read TGTGCCAGCAGCCGACAGGGGGCCAGCACAGATACGCAGTATTTT. Its translation: CASSRQGASTDTQYF.

The chain recombines TRBV5-6 with TRBJ1-3; no clear D gene. Germline CDR1 SGHDT, CDR2 YYEEEE. This CDR3 is built from 16 residues. Trimming took 3 bases from V and 1 from J, leaving 14 bases between them. CDR3 in amino acids: CASSWPGGRSGNTIYF. As DNA, the CDR3 is TGTGCCAGCAGCTGGCCCGGAGGCAGATCTGGAAACACCATATATTTT.

In its sample, this clonotype was seen many times. The V and J genes are TRBV3-1 and TRBJ2-5; 7 nucleotides match TRBD2. Trimming at V came to 0 bases and at J to 2 bases, leaving 12 bases not matched to a gene. This CDR3 contains 18 residues. CDR1 and CDR2 from the germline V gene are LGHDT and YNNKEL (reference sequence). The CDR3 reads CASSQEPGTNPFQETQYF. The CDR3 DNA follows: TGTGCCAGCAGCCAAGAGCCCGGGACTAACCCTTTTCAAGAGACCCAGTACTTC.

In its sample, this clonotype was seen a few times. The chain recombines TRBV5-1 with TRBJ2-1; D not certain. Germline V gene lookup returns CDR1 SGHRS and CDR2 YFSETQ. This CDR3 comprises 15 residues. Deletions cut 0 bases from V and 0 bases from J, with 7 bases between. The CDR3 loop reads CASSLVATSYNEQFF. Written as DNA, the CDR3 is TGCGCCAGCAGCTTGGTGGCTACCTCCTACAATGAGCAGTTCTTC.

At least ten counts were recorded for this clonotype. The chain uses TRBV6-2 or TRBV6-3 and TRBJ1-4; D remains unclear. Germline values: CDR1 MNHEY, CDR2 SVGEGT. The CDR3 length is 15 residues. V dropped 7 bases and J dropped 2 bases, with 14 bases sitting between them. CDR3 in amino acids: CASKSWGRTNEKLFF. The CDR3 DNA sequence: TGTGCCAGCAAAAGCTGGGGAAGGACTAATGAAAAACTGTTTTTT.

This clonotype came up many times. The V and J genes are TRBV20-1 and TRBJ2-7; D assignment may be TRBD1 or TRBD2 (6 bases each). Germline values: CDR1 DFQATT, CDR2 SNEGSKA (reference sequence). This CDR3 region has 12 residues. V lost 5 bases to trimming and J lost 6 bases, with 14 bases between them. This chain's CDR3 is CSAGAGGGEQYF. Written as DNA, the CDR3 is TGCAGTGCTGGGGCCGGGGGCGGCGAGCAGTACTTC.

The gene calls are TRBV20-1 and TRBJ1-2; maybe TRBD1 (5 bases). Trimming stripped 3 bases from V and 8 bases from J, with 13 bases between. The CDR3 length is 12 residues. Germline loops: CDR1 DFQATT, CDR2 SNEGSKA (reference sequence). Written as DNA, the CDR3 is TGCAGTGCTAGGGGGCTCCCTGAGGGCTACACCTTC. Its translation is CSARGLPEGYTF.

This clonotype was seen repeatedly, ten times or more. The chain combines TRBV5-1 with TRBJ1-1; tentatively, D is TRBD1 (5 bases). V was pared by 5 bases and J by 5 bases, with 7 bases between. In germline, CDR1 is SGHRS, CDR2 YFSETQ. This CDR3 spans 11 amino acids. The CDR3 region has the DNA TGCGCCAGCAGACAGGAGACTGAAGCTTTCTTT. Encoded protein: CASRQETEAFF.

This clonotype has a count of ten or more. The chain carries TRBV12-3 or TRBV12-4 and TRBJ1-1; D gene unclear. The CDR3 runs to 15 residues. With 7 bases removed from V and 1 base from J, the gap between germline ends came to 16 bases. The CDR3 is CASTHLGKKNTEAFF. The CDR3 DNA follows: TGTGCCAGCACCCACTTGGGGAAGAAGAACACTGAAGCTTTCTTT.

Concerning this clonotype itself: Being one base from a much bigger clone, this may be a read error. V usage is TRBV15 and J usage is TRBJ2-1; maybe TRBD1 (6 bases). The CDR3 contains 15 residues. V was trimmed by 7 bases and J by 2 bases, leaving 15 bases between them. Per the germline V gene, CDR1 is LNHNV and CDR2 is YYDKDF (reference sequence). CDR3 bases: TGTGCCACCACCACGGGCAGGGGCACCTACAATGAGCAGTTCTTC. This codes for CATTTGRGTYNEQFF.

In this sample, this clonotype turned up many times. The chain couples TRBV4-1 to TRBJ1-4; 10 positions match TRBD1. The CDR3 covers 15 residues. Germline assignment: CDR1 MGHRA and CDR2 YSYEKL. The ends lost 0 bases at V and 13 bases at J; junction bases unmatched: 8. The CDR3 sequence: CASSQDQTGGEGLFF. As DNA, the CDR3 is TGCGCCAGCAGCCAAGACCAGACAGGGGGCGAGGGACTGTTTTTT.

V and J are TRBV18 and TRBJ2-2, with a possible D match to TRBD1 (5 bases). The CDR3 is 15 amino acids. Trimming removed 3 bases from V and 5 bases from J, with 13 bases in between. Germline CDR1 and CDR2: KGHSH and LQKENI. The CDR3 coding sequence is TGTGCCAGCTCACCGACCGACAGACAGACCGGGGAGCTGTTTTTT. Protein: CASSPTDRQTGELFF.

About this clonotype: A much bigger clone sits one base away, suggesting this may be a read error. The rearrangement links TRBV20-1 to TRBJ2-1; D could derive from TRBD1 or TRBD2 (5 bases each). In germline, CDR1 is DFQATT, CDR2 SNEGSKA (reference sequence). The CDR3 contains 15 residues. V was cut by 3 bases and J by 7 bases, with 19 bases left in between. The CDR3 DNA reads as TGCAGTGCTAGTCGTAGGGAGTTAAAGGGGAATGAGCAGTTCTTC. The encoded protein is CSASRRELKGNEQFF.

This clonotype has ten or more counts. J is TRBJ2-4 and V is TRBV7-2; TRBD2 aligns across 12 bases. This CDR3 is built from 18 residues. Trimming cost V 4 bases and J 4 bases; bases outside gene matches: 11. The V gene's germline CDR1 is SGHTA and CDR2 FQGNSA. CDR3 loop: CASSSGVLAGGAKNIQYF. The CDR3 DNA reads as TGTGCCAGCAGCTCGGGGGTGCTAGCGGGAGGGGCAAAAAACATTCAGTACTTC.

This clonotype was seen at least ten times. The genes are TRBV7-7 and TRBJ2-2, with 10 bases fitting TRBD1. The CDR3 loop spans 16 amino acids. V gave up 4 bases and J gave up 3 bases; unmatched junction bases: 5. The germline CDR1 and CDR2 sequences are SSHAT and FNYEAQ (reference sequence). This CDR3 is CASSSGTGVDTGELFF. CDR3 in DNA: TGTGCCAGCAGCTCCGGGACAGGGGTGGACACCGGGGAGCTGTTTTTT.

This clonotype was seen many times. This CDR3 reads CASSQEAGEKLFF. CDR3 nucleotides: TGCGCCAGCAGCCAAGAGGCCGGGGAAAAACTGTTTTTT. J is TRBJ1-4 and V is TRBV4-3; D gene unclear. CDR1 is LGHNA, CDR2 YSLEER, per germline. This CDR3 spans 13 amino acids. V was clipped by 0 bases and J by 8 bases, with 7 bases between them.